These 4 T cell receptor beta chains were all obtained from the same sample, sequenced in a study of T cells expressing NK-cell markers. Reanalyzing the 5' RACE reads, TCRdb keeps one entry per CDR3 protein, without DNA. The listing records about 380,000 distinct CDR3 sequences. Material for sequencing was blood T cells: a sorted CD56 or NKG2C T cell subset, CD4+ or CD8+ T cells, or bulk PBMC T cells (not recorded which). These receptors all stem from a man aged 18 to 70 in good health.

CDR3 residues: CSALEGSNEKLFF. The V gene is TRBV20-1, the J gene TRBJ1-4. Germline-derived CDR1 and CDR2 are DFQATT and SNEGSKA (reference sequence). The CDR3 covers 13 residues.

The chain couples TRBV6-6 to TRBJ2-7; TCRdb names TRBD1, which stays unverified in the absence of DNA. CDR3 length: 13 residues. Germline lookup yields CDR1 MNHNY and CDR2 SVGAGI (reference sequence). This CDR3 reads CATQGTESYEQYF.

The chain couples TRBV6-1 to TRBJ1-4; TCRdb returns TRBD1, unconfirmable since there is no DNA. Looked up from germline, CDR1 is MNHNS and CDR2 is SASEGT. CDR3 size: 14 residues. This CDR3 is CASREHRGREKLFF.

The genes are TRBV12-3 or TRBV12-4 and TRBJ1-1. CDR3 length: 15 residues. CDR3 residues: CASSSTSRKNTEAFF.